This note documents a single T cell receptor beta chain sequence. The V and J ends lost 1 base and 12 bases, in that order; junction bases with no gene match: 4. This CDR3 region has 14 residues. Germline CDR1 and CDR2: SGHVS and FNYEAQ. Original data processing: Amplified reference gene primers provided the basis for estimating nucleated cell counts. Using immunoSEQ multiplex PCR, the repertoire was profiled, and TCRdb retains in-frame clones only, with some absent. V, J and clone size are taken as reported in that table, and D and trimming were inferred from the DNA itself. Among approximately 410,000 clones, 80% to 90% were seen once, and the ten largest hold 1.4%. This sample is part of a study of blood T cell repertoires in COVID-19. Study as a whole: From the United States, Italy and Spain came samples of acute and convalescent COVID-19.

V usage is TRBV7-6 and J usage is TRBJ2-5; 14 nucleotides agree with TRBD2. The clonotype comes from a woman in her 30s with active or convalescent COVID-19. Sequencing used peripheral blood. The CDR3 loop is CASSLDGTSGREYF. CDR3 coding DNA: TGTGCCAGCAGCTTAGACGGGACTAGCGGGAGAGAGTACTTC.